Presented here are 30 T cell receptor beta chains from one specimen sequenced in a study of cytomegalovirus exposure and HLA in healthy donors. The PCR employed 60 Vbeta primers together with 13 Jbeta primers. Here immunoSEQ multiplex PCR was the method, and the copy in TCRdb shows in-frame clones only, minus some. This table has approximately 160,000 clones, around 74% appearing once. The material sequenced was PBMCs. The receptor set was obtained from a man between 18 and 35 years old in good health and CMV-seronegative.

This chain joins TRBV6-1 and TRBJ2-2; 10 bases are shared with TRBD1. This CDR3 contains 12 residues. Germline loops: CDR1 MNHNS, CDR2 SASEGT. The V gene end was trimmed by 8 bases and the J gene end by 6 bases; junction bases not matched to a gene: 0. The CDR3 DNA reads as TGTGCCAGCGGACAGGGGGCCGGGGAGCTGTTTTTT. It is translated as CASGQGAGELFF.

The chain recombines TRBV7-8 with TRBJ2-1; TRBD1 is a possible D gene (5 bases). The CDR3 has 11 residues. The germline gives CDR1 SGHVS, CDR2 FQNEAQ. The V and J ends lost 10 bases and 6 bases respectively, with 10 bases between them. CDR3 sequence reads: CATVGRNEQFF. DNA for the CDR3: TGTGCCACGGTGGGGCGCAATGAGCAGTTCTTC. The variable domain in full, completed from reference TRBV7-8 and TRBJ2-1, reads GAGVSQSPRYKVAKRGQDVALRCDPISGHVSLFWYQQALGQGPEFLTYFQNEAQLDKSGLPSDRFFAERPEGSVSTLKIQRTQQEDSAVYLCATVGRNEQFFGPGTRLTVL.

The genes are TRBV4-3 and TRBJ1-1; 10 bases line up with TRBD1. Germline assignment: CDR1 LGHNA and CDR2 YSLEER. The CDR3 contains 17 residues. V was clipped by 0 bases and J by 5 bases; unmatched bases: 9. CDR3 in DNA: TGCGCCAGCAGCCAAGATTTAGCGGGACAGGGGAAAACTGAAGCTTTCTTT. This sequence encodes CASSQDLAGQGKTEAFF.

The gene calls are TRBV6-5 and TRBJ2-7, with 10 bases matching TRBD1. Germline CDR1 is MNHEY and CDR2 is SVGAGI. V lost 8 bases and J lost 3; bases outside the gene matches: 4. This CDR3 has 13 residues. Written as DNA, the CDR3 is TGTGCCAGCGAAAGGACAGGGGGCTACGAGCAGTACTTC. Its protein product is CASERTGGYEQYF.

Notes on this clone: Other DNA variants within this sample encode the same CDR3. The chain joins TRBV7-2 to TRBJ2-7; possible D gene TRBD2, 7 bases. The CDR3 has 13 residues. Germline CDR1 and CDR2: SGHTA and FQGNSA. Trimming stripped 3 bases from V and 3 bases from J, with 9 bases between. The CDR3 nucleotides read TGTGCCAGCAGCTTGGGAGGGGGCTACGAGCAGTACTTC. This codes for CASSLGGGYEQYF. The full variable domain, completed using reference TRBV7-2 and TRBJ2-7, is GAGVSQSPSNKVTEKGKDVELRCDPISGHTALYWYRQSLGQGLEFLIYFQGNSAPDKSGLPSDRFSAERTGGSVSTLTIQRTQQEDSAVYLCASSLGGGYEQYFGPGTRLTVT.

This clone showed up just once. This rearrangement joins TRBV6-4 to TRBJ2-2; 8 bases line up with TRBD2. Per the germline V gene, CDR1 is MRHNA and CDR2 is SNTAGT. There are 15 residues in the CDR3. V was clipped by 2 bases and J by 3 bases; unmatched bases: 2. CDR3 nucleotide sequence: TGTGCCAGCAGTGACAGAGCGGGAGACACCGGGGAGCTGTTTTTT. Translation gives CASSDRAGDTGELFF.

This chain links TRBV6-5 with TRBJ1-1; D possibly corresponds to TRBD1 (6 bases). The germline V gene encodes CDR1 MNHEY and CDR2 SVGAGI. The CDR3 totals 14 residues. Trimming cost V 4 bases and J 0 bases, with 9 bases left between them. The CDR3 DNA is TGTGCCAGCAGTTTCCAGGGGATGAACACTGAAGCTTTCTTT. Translating it yields CASSFQGMNTEAFF.

The genes are TRBV6-1 and TRBJ2-2, with TRBD2 matching 10 bases. Germline-derived CDR1 and CDR2 are MNHNS and SASEGT. J lost 6 bases, V lost 0 bases, and 1 base had no gene match. This CDR3 has 15 amino acids. CDR3 DNA: TGTGCCAGCAGTGAAGCAGCGGGAGGGCCCGGGGAGCTGTTTTTT. As protein: CASSEAAGGPGELFF.

The gene calls are TRBV18 and TRBJ1-1; the D gene is possibly TRBD1 (6 bases). Germline assignment: CDR1 KGHSH and CDR2 LQKENI. The CDR3 spans 14 residues. V lost 4 bases and J lost 5, with 14 bases in between. CDR3: CASSLQGIGTEAFF. In nucleotides, the CDR3 is TGTGCCAGCTCACTGCAGGGGATCGGGACTGAAGCTTTCTTT.

This sequence joins TRBV6-1 and TRBJ1-5, with TRBD1 matching 7 bases. J was trimmed by 7 bases and V by 1 base; bases with no gene match: 13. Germline assignment: CDR1 MNHNS and CDR2 SASEGT. The CDR3 is 17 residues long. Here the CDR3 DNA reads TGTGCCAGCAGTGAAGTGGGCAGGGACAGTGTCTGGCAGCCCCAGCATTTT. Its protein is CASSEVGRDSVWQPQHF.

The chain couples TRBV19 to TRBJ1-5, with D possibly matching TRBD1 (6 bases). This CDR3 is 15 amino acids long. Germline CDR1 is LNHDA and CDR2 is SQIVND (reference sequence). V lost 3 bases and J 7 bases, leaving 16 bases between the germline ends. CDR3: CASSIAGAGGQPQHF. The CDR3 nucleotides are TGTGCCAGTAGTATCGCGGGGGCGGGAGGACAGCCCCAGCATTTT.

This chain connects TRBV9 to TRBJ2-1, with TRBD2 identical over 13 bases. Germline CDR1 SGDLS, CDR2 YYNGEE. The V gene end was trimmed by 4 bases and the J gene end by 7 bases; junction bases not matched to a gene: 11. The CDR3 covers 17 residues. DNA of the CDR3: TGTGCCAGCAGCTCCCGACTAGCGGGAGGTGTATTTAATGAGCAGTTCTTC. The encoded protein is CASSSRLAGGVFNEQFF. The whole variable domain, filled in from reference TRBV9 and TRBJ2-1, reads DSGVTQTPKHLITATGQRVTLRCSPRSGDLSVYWYQQSLDQGLQFLIQYYNGEERAKGNILERFSAQQFPDLHSELNLSSLELGDSALYFCASSSRLAGGVFNEQFFGPGTRLTVL.

There are a few counts of this clone. The V gene is TRBV5-1, the J gene TRBJ2-2; 8 nucleotides align to TRBD1. Germline assignment: CDR1 SGHRS and CDR2 YFSETQ. Unmatched junction bases numbered 8, after V lost 5 bases and J lost 8 bases. This CDR3 comprises 14 residues. CDR3 coding DNA: TGCGCCAGCAGACCCGGACAGGGAACGGGGGAGCTGTTTTTT. Protein product: CASRPGQGTGELFF.

The sample holds one count of this clone. The chain uses TRBV9 and TRBJ2-2; 7 nucleotides match TRBD1. The germline CDR1 and CDR2 sequences are SGDLS and YYNGEE. The CDR3 contains 17 residues. The ends lost 3 bases at V and 3 bases at J; junction bases unmatched: 11. The CDR3 DNA is TGTGCCAGCAGCGAAAGCCCACAGGGGCACGACACCGGGGAGCTGTTTTTT. Amino acid sequence: CASSESPQGHDTGELFF. Using reference TRBV9 and TRBJ2-2 for the parts outside the CDR3, the full variable domain is DSGVTQTPKHLITATGQRVTLRCSPRSGDLSVYWYQQSLDQGLQFLIQYYNGEERAKGNILERFSAQQFPDLHSELNLSSLELGDSALYFCASSESPQGHDTGELFFGEGSRLTVL.

V gene TRBV4-3 combines with J gene TRBJ2-7; a weak D match, TRBD2 (6 bases). Trimming shortened V by 0 bases and J by 2 bases, and 8 bases separated the two germline ends. The CDR3 runs 14 residues. Germline V gene data show CDR1 as LGHNA and CDR2 as YSLEER. The CDR3 region is CASSQEPGAYEQYF. CDR3 DNA: TGCGCCAGCAGCCAAGAACCGGGGGCCTACGAGCAGTACTTC.

This chain links TRBV7-2 with TRBJ2-1, with D perhaps TRBD1 (5 bases). Trimming shortened V by 5 bases and J by 4 bases, and 9 bases separated the two germline ends. The CDR3 is 13 residues long. Germline V gene lookup returns CDR1 SGHTA and CDR2 FQGNSA. Here the CDR3 reads CASSNRQYNEQFF. DNA for the CDR3: TGTGCCAGCAGCAACCGACAGTACAATGAGCAGTTCTTC.

The V call is TRBV19, the J call TRBJ2-4, with TRBD2 identical over 8 bases. CDR3 length: 14 amino acids. Germline V gene lookup returns CDR1 LNHDA and CDR2 SQIVND (reference sequence). V gave up 4 bases and J gave up 8 bases; unmatched junction bases: 7. Here the CDR3 reads CASSTRFGGDIQYF. The CDR3 bases are TGTGCCAGTAGTACCCGGTTCGGGGGGGACATTCAGTACTTC.

The V call is TRBV28, the J call TRBJ2-1; 9 bases are shared with TRBD2. The V and J ends lost 5 bases and 9 bases, in that order; junction bases with no gene match: 11. Germline CDR1 is MDHEN and CDR2 is SYDVKM. This CDR3 spans 15 amino acids. The CDR3 loop is CASSGLAGVRGEQFF. The CDR3 DNA reads as TGTGCCAGCAGTGGATTAGCGGGAGTTCGGGGTGAGCAGTTCTTC.

The chain links TRBV4-3 to TRBJ2-6, with D tentatively TRBD2 (5 bases). Trimming stripped 0 bases from V and 1 base from J, with 10 bases between. The germline gives CDR1 LGHNA, CDR2 YSLEER. The CDR3 extends over 17 amino acids. The CDR3 DNA sequence: TGCGCCAGCAGCCAAGATTACGGGGTATCTGGGGCCAACGTCCTGACTTTC. Translated: CASSQDYGVSGANVLTF.

V gene TRBV9 combines with J gene TRBJ2-2; 9 nucleotides line up with TRBD2. Germline V gene sequence: CDR1 SGDLS, CDR2 YYNGEE. The CDR3 extends over 17 amino acids. V lost 4 bases to trimming and J lost 9 bases; unmatched junction nucleotides: 16. The CDR3 here is CASSLPGRGGASRELFF. Written as DNA, the CDR3 is TGTGCCAGCAGCCTCCCGGGGCGGGGGGGGGCCAGCCGGGAGCTGTTTTTT.

V is TRBV30 and J is TRBJ2-2; 8 nucleotides line up with TRBD2. CDR3 length: 15 amino acids. With V trimmed by 5 bases and J by 4 bases, 9 bases remained unmatched. The germline V gene encodes CDR1 GTSNPN and CDR2 SVGIG (reference sequence). The CDR3 nucleotides read TGTGCCTGGGAGGGAAGCGGGAGTGGCACCGGGGAGCTGTTTTTT. Its translation: CAWEGSGSGTGELFF.

The rearrangement joins TRBV7-9 to TRBJ1-5; no reliable D call. From germline, CDR1 is SEHNR and CDR2 FQNEAQ (reference sequence). This CDR3 is built from 14 residues. V lost 3 bases, J lost 3 bases, and 9 bases lay in between. This CDR3 reads CASSFNSPNQPQHF. The DNA of the CDR3 is TGTGCCAGCAGCTTCAACAGCCCCAATCAGCCCCAGCATTTT.

The chain links TRBV7-8 to TRBJ2-1; 8 bases match TRBD2. CDR1 SGHVS and CDR2 FQNEAQ come from the germline V gene. This CDR3 has 16 residues. The trim removed 5 bases at V and 0 bases at J, leaving 6 bases unmatched. In nucleotides, the CDR3 is TGTGCCAGCAGCGCCCTGAGCGGGAGCTCCTACAATGAGCAGTTCTTC. Protein sequence: CASSALSGSSYNEQFF. The entire variable domain, with the rest obtained from reference TRBV7-8 and TRBJ2-1, is as follows: GAGVSQSPRYKVAKRGQDVALRCDPISGHVSLFWYQQALGQGPEFLTYFQNEAQLDKSGLPSDRFFAERPEGSVSTLKIQRTQQEDSAVYLCASSALSGSSYNEQFFGPGTRLTVL.

The V and J genes are TRBV29-1 and TRBJ2-5, with D perhaps matching TRBD2 (6 bases). The CDR3 extends over 13 amino acids. V was shortened by 4 bases and J by 1 base, with 10 bases between the two germline ends. Germline V CDR1 and CDR2: SQVTM, ANQGSEA. CDR3 nucleotides: TGCAGCGTTGCGGCGGGGCCCCAAGAGACCCAGTACTTC. This encodes CSVAAGPQETQYF.

The chain recombines TRBV6-5 with TRBJ2-7; no reliable D call. Trimming shortened V by 2 bases and J by 2 bases, and 16 bases separated the two germline ends. This CDR3 spans 16 amino acids. The germline V gene has CDR1 MNHEY and CDR2 SVGAGI. Here the CDR3 reads CASSYPYCNLPYEQYF. CDR3 bases: TGTGCCAGCAGTTACCCCTATTGTAACCTCCCCTACGAGCAGTACTTC.

V gene TRBV29-1 combines with J gene TRBJ2-3, with D perhaps TRBD1 (6 bases). Trimming took 4 bases from V and 0 from J, leaving 11 bases between them. This CDR3 has 14 amino acids. Looked up from germline, CDR1 is SQVTM and CDR2 is ANQGSEA. CDR3 in DNA: TGCAGCGTTGCCCTGGGGGCCAGCACAGATACGCAGTATTTT. Translated, it gives CSVALGASTDTQYF.

A few counts support this clone. Sequence at one end of the junction differs from germline and may be a read error. V usage is TRBV7-9 and J usage is TRBJ2-7; D unclear. The V gene's germline CDR1 is SEHNR and CDR2 FQNEAQ (reference sequence). The CDR3 consists of 11 residues. DNA for the CDR3: TGTTCCAGCAGCGCCGGGTACGAGCAGTACTTC. Residues: CSSSAGYEQYF.

The chain recombines TRBV7-9 with TRBJ2-5; 9 nucleotides agree with TRBD1. CDR1 and CDR2 (germline): SEHNR, FQNEAQ (reference sequence). The trim removed 5 bases at V and 2 bases at J, leaving 9 bases unmatched. The CDR3 has 16 amino acids. CDR3 loop: CASSPGTGWAQETQYF. Here the CDR3 DNA reads TGTGCCAGCAGCCCCGGGACAGGGTGGGCACAAGAGACCCAGTACTTC.

V is TRBV5-6 and J is TRBJ2-2, with 8 bases lining up with TRBD2. Germline CDR1 reads SGHDT; CDR2 reads YYEEEE. V was clipped by 1 base and J by 4 bases; unmatched bases: 12. The CDR3 contains 18 residues. As DNA, the CDR3 is TGTGCCAGCAGCTTGAGGTGGACGGGAGGGCCCGGCACCGGGGAGCTGTTTTTT. This encodes CASSLRWTGGPGTGELFF.

This clone was seen a few times. The chain has TRBV5-1 and TRBJ2-6, with 8 bases that match TRBD1. V trimming: 3 bases; J trimming: 3 bases; junction bases outside the gene matches: 11. Germline V gives CDR1 SGHRS, CDR2 YFSETQ. This CDR3 spans 18 amino acids. The chain's CDR3 is CASSSDGQGVFGANVLTF. CDR3 nucleotide sequence: TGCGCCAGCAGCTCCGACGGACAGGGTGTTTTTGGGGCCAACGTCCTGACTTTC.